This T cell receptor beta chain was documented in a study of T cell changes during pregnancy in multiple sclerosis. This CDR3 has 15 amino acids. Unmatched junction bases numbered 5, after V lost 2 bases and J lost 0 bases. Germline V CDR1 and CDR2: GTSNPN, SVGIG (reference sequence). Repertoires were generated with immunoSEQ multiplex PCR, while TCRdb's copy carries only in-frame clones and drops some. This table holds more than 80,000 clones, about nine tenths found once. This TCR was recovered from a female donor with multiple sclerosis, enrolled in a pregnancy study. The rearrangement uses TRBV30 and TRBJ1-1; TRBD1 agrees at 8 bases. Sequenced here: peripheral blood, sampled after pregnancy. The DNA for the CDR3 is TGTGCCTGGAGTCCCGGGACAGGCATGAACACTGAAGCTTTCTTT. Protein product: CAWSPGTGMNTEAFF.